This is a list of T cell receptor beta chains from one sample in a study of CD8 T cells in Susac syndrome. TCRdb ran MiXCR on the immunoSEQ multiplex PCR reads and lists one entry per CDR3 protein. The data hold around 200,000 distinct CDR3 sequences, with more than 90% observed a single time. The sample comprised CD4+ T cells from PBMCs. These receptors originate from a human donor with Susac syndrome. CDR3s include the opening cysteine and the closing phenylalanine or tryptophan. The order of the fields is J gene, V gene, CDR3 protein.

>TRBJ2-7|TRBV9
CASSAGQDASYEQYF
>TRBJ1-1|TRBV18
CASSAALNTEAFF
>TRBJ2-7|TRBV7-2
CASSLASNEQYF
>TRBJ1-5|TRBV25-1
CASSGTGQKQPQHF
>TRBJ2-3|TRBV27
CASSPWTGRSTDTQYF
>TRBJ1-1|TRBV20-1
CSASPIFTEAFF
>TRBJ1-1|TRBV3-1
CASSQAPADTEAFF
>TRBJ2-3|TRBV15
CATSIDSGDFTDTQFF
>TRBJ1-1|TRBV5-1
CASSLVNGAGAEAFF
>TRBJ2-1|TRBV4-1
CASSQERFYNEQFF
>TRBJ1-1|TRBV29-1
CSVPLPGTVNTEAFF
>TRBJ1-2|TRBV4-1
CASSQGQGDPGFHYGYTF
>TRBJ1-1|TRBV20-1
CSGAGLALNTEAFF